A single sample gave rise to the 32 T cell receptor beta chains below, sequenced in a study of control samples from healthy donors and cancer patients. The data were produced by immunoSEQ multiplex PCR, yet TCRdb's version contains in-frame clones alone and is incomplete. The data show under 150,000 clones, approximately 88% seen once. Material for sequencing was blood. These receptors originate from a middle-aged man in good health.

The chain couples TRBV28 to TRBJ1-4; no clear D. This CDR3 spans 12 amino acids. Trimming removed 5 bases at V and 5 bases at J, with 6 bases between. Germline CDR1 MDHEN, CDR2 SYDVKM. The CDR3, as DNA: TGTGCCAGCAGTGGCAGAAATGAAAAACTGTTTTTT. The encoded protein is CASSGRNEKLFF.

The chain is built from TRBV7-8 and TRBJ1-2; tentative D call: TRBD1 (5 bases). V was pared by 3 bases and J by 6 bases, with 17 bases between. Germline values: CDR1 SGHVS, CDR2 FQNEAQ. This CDR3 contains 15 residues. CDR3 in amino acids: CASSLSREVFNGYTF. CDR3 nucleotides: TGTGCCAGCAGCTTGTCCAGGGAAGTTTTTAATGGCTACACCTTC. The variable domain in full, completed from reference TRBV7-8 and TRBJ1-2, reads GAGVSQSPRYKVAKRGQDVALRCDPISGHVSLFWYQQALGQGPEFLTYFQNEAQLDKSGLPSDRFFAERPEGSVSTLKIQRTQQEDSAVYLCASSLSREVFNGYTFGSGTRLTVV.

V usage is TRBV5-6 and J usage is TRBJ2-7; 7 positions agree with TRBD2. This CDR3 comprises 15 residues. Germline V gene data show CDR1 as SGHDT and CDR2 as YYEEEE. Germline trimming cut 0 bases from V and 3 bases from J; bases unmatched to any gene: 6. CDR3 loop: CASSLGLAEHYEQYF. The CDR3 DNA follows: TGTGCCAGCAGCTTGGGTCTAGCGGAACACTACGAGCAGTACTTC.

V is TRBV7-2 and J is TRBJ2-1, with 9 bases fitting TRBD1. V shed 5 bases and J 2 bases; nucleotides not matched to a gene: 13. The germline CDR1 and CDR2 sequences are SGHTA and FQGNSA. This CDR3 has 18 amino acids. CDR3 residues: CASSPPGGGTGTYNEQFF. The CDR3, as DNA: TGTGCCAGCAGCCCCCCAGGTGGGGGGACAGGGACCTACAATGAGCAGTTCTTC. Combining the CDR3 with reference TRBV7-2 and TRBJ2-1 gives the whole variable domain GAGVSQSPSNKVTEKGKDVELRCDPISGHTALYWYRQSLGQGLEFLIYFQGNSAPDKSGLPSDRFSAERTGGSVSTLTIQRTQQEDSAVYLCASSPPGGGTGTYNEQFFGPGTRLTVL.

This clone was picked up a small number of times. This chain joins TRBV27 and TRBJ1-5; D unclear. The CDR3 loop spans 12 amino acids. V was pared by 8 bases and J by 5 bases, with 10 bases between. CDR1 MNHEY and CDR2 SMNVEV come from the germline V gene (reference sequence). The CDR3 is CASEARHQPQHF. The CDR3 region has the DNA TGTGCCAGCGAGGCCAGACATCAGCCCCAGCATTTT.

V usage is TRBV11-3 and J usage is TRBJ2-2; the D call may be TRBD1 or TRBD2 (6 bases each). The CDR3 length is 15 residues. The V gene's germline CDR1 is SGHNT and CDR2 YENEEA. Between the trimmed V and J ends, which lost 4 bases and 3 bases, there was a span of 12 bases. The CDR3 region is CASSSTRGDTGELFF. CDR3 DNA: TGTGCCAGCAGCTCAACGAGGGGGGACACCGGGGAGCTGTTTTTT.

The J gene is TRBJ1-4, the V gene TRBV24-1; 9 nucleotides line up with TRBD1. The CDR3 has 15 amino acids. Germline CDR1 KGHDR, CDR2 SFDVKD. The trim removed 5 bases at V and 8 bases at J, leaving 8 bases unmatched. Written as DNA, the CDR3 is TGTGCCACCAGTGCCTCGACAGGGGGGAAGGAAAAACTGTTTTTT. Its translation is CATSASTGGKEKLFF.

The chain uses TRBV6-2 or TRBV6-3 and TRBJ1-1; D is undetermined. The germline V and J ends were trimmed by 5 bases and 2 bases, with 12 bases remaining between them. This CDR3 region has 14 residues. The germline V gene encodes CDR1 MNHEY and CDR2 SVGEGT. CDR3 sequence (DNA): TGTGCCAGCAGTAAACGGGGTCTAAACACTGAAGCTTTCTTT. Its translation: CASSKRGLNTEAFF.

As to this clone: The same CDR3 arises from other DNA sequences in this sample as well. The V call is TRBV4-3, the J call TRBJ1-1; D call uncertain. V was trimmed by 3 bases and J by 1 base, leaving 6 bases between them. Germline CDR1 is LGHNA and CDR2 is YSLEER. CDR3 length: 13 residues. The CDR3 reads CASSQDRNTEAFF. The CDR3 DNA sequence: TGCGCCAGCAGCCAGGATCGGAACACTGAAGCTTTCTTT.

This clone came up once. The chain links TRBV2 to TRBJ2-2; D possibly corresponds to TRBD1 (7 bases). The germline V gene has CDR1 SNHLY and CDR2 FYNNEI. Trimming removed 1 base from V and 6 bases from J, with 12 bases in between. This CDR3 is 15 amino acids long. CDR3 protein: CASSEEEGAAGELFF. CDR3 in DNA: TGTGCCAGCAGTGAAGAGGAGGGGGCGGCCGGGGAGCTGTTTTTT.

V gene TRBV9 combines with J gene TRBJ2-3; 15 positions agree with TRBD2. The CDR3 has 19 residues. The V and J ends lost 4 bases and 5 bases, in that order; junction bases with no gene match: 14. Germline V gene lookup returns CDR1 SGDLS and CDR2 YYNGEE. The CDR3 protein is CASSPQGLAGGLVLDTQYF. Here the CDR3 DNA reads TGTGCCAGCAGCCCACAGGGACTAGCGGGGGGTCTTGTCTTAGATACGCAGTATTTT.

A single count supports this clone. The chain combines TRBV7-8 with TRBJ2-6; D could derive from TRBD1 or TRBD2 (6 bases each). The CDR3 has 22 amino acids. The germline CDR1 and CDR2 sequences are SGHVS and FQNEAQ. Trimming shortened V by 1 base and J by 0 bases, and 25 bases separated the two germline ends. CDR3 nucleotides: TGTGCCAGCAGCTTAGGTGGAGGGCCCAACGACAGGACATTCTCTGGGGCCAACGTCCTGACTTTC. This sequence encodes CASSLGGGPNDRTFSGANVLTF.

The rearrangement links TRBV30 to TRBJ2-2; 7 bases are a match to TRBD2. The CDR3 runs to 15 residues. The junction had 7 bases not matched to a gene; V was cut back by 3 bases and J by 3 bases. Per the germline V gene, CDR1 is GTSNPN and CDR2 is SVGIG (reference sequence). The CDR3 is CAWRVGLGYTGELFF. The CDR3 nucleotides are TGTGCCTGGAGGGTTGGACTAGGGTACACCGGGGAGCTGTTTTTT.

The chain uses TRBV20-1 and TRBJ2-4; weak D call: TRBD1 (5 bases). The CDR3 covers 14 residues. Germline V lookup: CDR1 DFQATT, CDR2 SNEGSKA (reference sequence). V shed 3 bases and J shed 3 bases, with 12 bases lying between them. CDR3 in amino acids: CSASKGKGKNIQYF. CDR3 DNA: TGCAGTGCTAGTAAGGGGAAAGGCAAAAACATTCAGTACTTC.

The rearrangement uses TRBV20-1 and TRBJ1-3, with unresolved D. The germline V gene encodes CDR1 DFQATT and CDR2 SNEGSKA (reference sequence). Trimming left V 6 bases short and J 7 bases short, with 10 bases between. There are 11 residues in the CDR3. The CDR3 DNA is TGCAGTGCGACGGCGGGGAACACCATATATTTT. It translates to CSATAGNTIYF.

The chain combines TRBV10-1 with TRBJ2-1; TRBD2 matches at 15 bases. The V and J ends lost 7 bases and 6 bases, in that order; junction bases with no gene match: 7. Germline CDR1 reads WNHNN; CDR2 reads SYGVQD (reference sequence). This CDR3 region has 16 residues. The CDR3 is CASKWTSGGAANEQFF. The CDR3 bases are TGCGCCAGCAAGTGGACTAGCGGGGGGGCGGCCAATGAGCAGTTCTTC.

This sequence joins TRBV3-1 (or the pseudogene TRBV3-2) and TRBJ2-7; D is uncertain. Trimming removed 0 bases from V and 6 bases from J, with 6 bases in between. CDR1 and CDR2 from the germline V gene are LGHDT and YNNKEL (reference sequence). This CDR3 has 12 amino acids. CDR3 DNA: TGTGCCAGCAGCCAAGATTGCGGCGAGCAGTACTTC. Translated: CASSQDCGEQYF.

The chain carries TRBV5-1 and TRBJ2-5; either TRBD1 or TRBD2 may supply D (5 bases each). The germline gives CDR1 SGHRS, CDR2 YFSETQ. The CDR3 length is 11 residues. V dropped 3 bases and J dropped 5 bases, with 5 bases sitting between them. The CDR3 protein is CASSWGETQYF. The CDR3 coding sequence is TGCGCCAGCAGCTGGGGGGAGACCCAGTACTTC.

The CDR3 DNA sequence: TGTGCCAGCAGCCAAACAGGGGCGCGAGGAAACACCATATATTTT. This codes for CASSQTGARGNTIYF. J is TRBJ1-3 and V is TRBV7-9, with TRBD1 matching 7 bases. There are 15 residues in the CDR3. Trimming at V came to 5 bases and at J to 4 bases, leaving 8 bases not matched to a gene. In germline, CDR1 is SEHNR, CDR2 FQNEAQ (reference sequence).

The chain carries TRBV19 and TRBJ2-1; D is possibly TRBD1 (5 bases). CDR3 size: 16 residues. Germline values: CDR1 LNHDA, CDR2 SQIVND (reference sequence). The V end was cut by 4 bases, the J end by 4 bases, with 17 bases between. The CDR3 loop reads CASSSMQGYTYNEQFF. The DNA for the CDR3 is TGTGCCAGTAGTAGTATGCAGGGTTACACTTACAATGAGCAGTTCTTC.

The V and J genes are TRBV13 and TRBJ1-6, with D maybe TRBD1 (5 bases). Between the trimmed V and J ends, which lost 0 bases and 0 bases, there was a span of 12 bases. Germline V gene lookup returns CDR1 PRHDT and CDR2 FYEKMQ (reference sequence). The CDR3 is made up of 18 amino acids. This CDR3 reads CASSLGQGTSSYNSPLHF. CDR3 nucleotide sequence: TGTGCCAGCAGCTTAGGGCAGGGAACGAGCTCCTATAATTCACCCCTCCACTTT.

This chain links TRBV18 with TRBJ1-1; maybe TRBD1 (5 bases). Germline V gene lookup returns CDR1 KGHSH and CDR2 LQKENI. The CDR3 totals 15 residues. Trimming left V 5 bases short and J 4 bases short, with 17 bases between. The CDR3 coding sequence is TGTGCCAGCTCAGGGGCTAGGAGACAAGGCACTGAAGCTTTCTTT. Its protein is CASSGARRQGTEAFF.

The chain links TRBV18 to TRBJ2-1; 14 positions agree with TRBD2. Unmatched junction bases numbered 5, after V lost 4 bases and J lost 9 bases. The CDR3 length is 15 residues. CDR1 and CDR2 from the germline V gene are KGHSH and LQKENI. The CDR3 DNA reads as TGTGCCAGCTCACAAGGACTAGCGGGGGGTGGTGAGCAGTTCTTC. Protein: CASSQGLAGGGEQFF.

The chain employs TRBV4-3 and TRBJ1-2; tentatively, D is TRBD1 (5 bases). V was cut by 1 base and J by 7 bases, with 13 bases left in between. The CDR3 contains 14 residues. Per germline, CDR1 LGHNA and CDR2 YSLEER. The chain's CDR3 is CASSQGSGVGGYTF. The CDR3 DNA reads as TGCGCCAGCAGCCAAGGATCGGGGGTTGGTGGCTACACCTTC.

The genes are TRBV3-1 (or the pseudogene TRBV3-2) and TRBJ1-2, with D possibly TRBD1 on 6 matching bases. Germline V gene sequence: CDR1 LGHDT, CDR2 YNNKEL (reference sequence). The CDR3 consists of 14 residues. V was shortened by 5 bases and J by 6 bases, with 16 bases between the two germline ends. CDR3 bases: TGTGCCAGCAGCAAAGGGGGAGCGGGCAATGGCTACACCTTC. It specifies CASSKGGAGNGYTF.

This chain uses TRBV9 with TRBJ1-4; 11 positions agree with TRBD1. This CDR3 spans 15 amino acids. Germline V CDR1 and CDR2: SGDLS, YYNGEE. V shed 4 bases and J 6 bases; nucleotides not matched to a gene: 5. CDR3 in amino acids: CASSFGTGGYEKLFF. CDR3 in DNA: TGTGCCAGCAGCTTCGGGACAGGGGGATATGAAAAACTGTTTTTT.

This clone was detected a few times. The chain carries TRBV6-2 or TRBV6-3 and TRBJ1-5; 7 bases line up with TRBD1. CDR1 MNHEY and CDR2 SVGEGT come from the germline V gene. The V gene end was trimmed by 5 bases and the J gene end by 4 bases; junction bases not matched to a gene: 5. The CDR3 has 14 amino acids. This CDR3 reads CASSGTERNQPQHF. The CDR3 DNA is TGTGCCAGCAGTGGGACAGAAAGGAATCAGCCCCAGCATTTT.

V gene TRBV10-3 combines with J gene TRBJ2-5; TRBD2 matches at 13 bases. CDR1 and CDR2 (germline): ENHRY, SYGVKD. V was pared by 10 bases and J by 5 bases, with 4 bases of the junction left unmatched. The CDR3 has 13 residues. The CDR3, as DNA: TGTGCCACATCGACTAGCGGGGGGGAGACCCAGTACTTC. It translates to CATSTSGGETQYF.

This clone has a single count. The chain joins TRBV12-3 or TRBV12-4 to TRBJ1-1; 7 bases line up with TRBD1. CDR3 length equals 13 residues. Germline trimming cut 7 bases from V and 5 bases from J; bases unmatched to any gene: 7. This CDR3 is CASNPTGLTEAFF. The CDR3 coding sequence is TGTGCCAGCAACCCGACAGGGCTGACTGAAGCTTTCTTT.

The chain employs TRBV19 and TRBJ2-3, with 10 bases lining up with TRBD2. Germline V CDR1 and CDR2: LNHDA, SQIVND (reference sequence). V shed 10 bases and J 3 bases; nucleotides not matched to a gene: 7. This CDR3 contains 14 residues. The CDR3 coding sequence is TGTGCCACTTCGGGACTAGCGAATACAGATACGCAGTATTTT. Protein: CATSGLANTDTQYF.

V usage is TRBV2 and J usage is TRBJ2-3; TRBD1 agrees at 9 bases. This CDR3 has 16 amino acids. With 4 bases clipped from V and 5 bases from J, the junction kept 10 bases outside the gene matches. The germline V gene encodes CDR1 SNHLY and CDR2 FYNNEI. The CDR3 nucleotides are TGTGCCAGCAGTGCCATATTACAGGGGGCGGGAGATACGCAGTATTTT. This codes for CASSAILQGAGDTQYF.

This clone was seen more than once but under ten times. V and J are TRBV7-9 and TRBJ2-7; 11 bases map to TRBD1. The CDR3 runs 15 residues. The ends lost 3 bases at V and 7 bases at J; junction bases unmatched: 8. Germline-derived CDR1 and CDR2 are SEHNR and FQNEAQ (reference sequence). The CDR3 nucleotides are TGTGCCAGCAGCTTTCAGGACAGGGGGCTAAGTGAGCAGTACTTC. It translates to CASSFQDRGLSEQYF.